Each of the 26 T cell receptor beta chains below was sequenced from the same sample in a study of T cell responses to AZD1222 COVID-19 vaccine. The table came from immunoSEQ multiplex PCR; TCRdb's copy has only in-frame clones and leaves some out. The sample lists more than 70,000 clones; more than 85% were seen once. The sequences come from peripheral blood, collected 28 days after the second AZD1222 dose. Receptors were obtained from an adult who received the AZD1222 COVID-19 vaccine.

The rearrangement links TRBV7-8 to TRBJ1-3; no definite D call. The CDR3 totals 19 residues. The germline gives CDR1 SGHVS, CDR2 FQNEAQ. Trimming removed 1 base at V and 0 bases at J, with 19 bases between. The DNA for the CDR3 is TGTGCCAGCAGCTTAGTCTTTTCGGCGGATATTATCTCTGGAAACACCATATATTTT. Translated: CASSLVFSADIISGNTIYF. The variable domain in full, completed from reference TRBV7-8 and TRBJ1-3, reads GAGVSQSPRYKVAKRGQDVALRCDPISGHVSLFWYQQALGQGPEFLTYFQNEAQLDKSGLPSDRFFAERPEGSVSTLKIQRTQQEDSAVYLCASSLVFSADIISGNTIYFGEGSWLTVV.

The V call is TRBV28, the J call TRBJ1-4; D call uncertain. Trimming shortened V by 7 bases and J by 6 bases, and 18 bases separated the two germline ends. Germline V gene lookup returns CDR1 MDHEN and CDR2 SYDVKM. There are 15 residues in the CDR3. The CDR3 region is CASTRRGLRDEKLFF. CDR3 nucleotide sequence: TGTGCCAGCACCAGACGAGGGTTGAGAGATGAAAAACTGTTTTTT.

The chain uses TRBV19 and TRBJ1-2, with TRBD1 matching 11 bases. The V and J ends lost 6 bases and 4 bases, in that order; junction bases with no gene match: 4. The CDR3 is 14 residues long. The germline gives CDR1 LNHDA, CDR2 SQIVND (reference sequence). CDR3 residues: CASRPGQGVYGYTF. DNA for the CDR3: TGTGCCAGTAGGCCGGGACAGGGGGTCTATGGCTACACCTTC.

The chain uses TRBV6-6 and TRBJ2-7; D remains unclear. With 0 bases removed from V and 1 base from J, the gap between germline ends came to 7 bases. Germline lookup yields CDR1 MNHNY and CDR2 SVGAGI (reference sequence). The CDR3 has 14 residues. As DNA, the CDR3 is TGTGCCAGCAGTTACTCTTGGGGATCCTACGAGCAGTACTTC. Translating gives CASSYSWGSYEQYF.

This chain uses TRBV11-2 with TRBJ2-7, with 12 bases that match TRBD2. Germline V gives CDR1 SGHAT, CDR2 FQNNGV. The V segment lost 7 bases and the J segment 6 bases; nucleotides outside the gene matches: 10. The CDR3 has 15 residues. CDR3 DNA: TGTGCCAGCATCCTGAACCTAGCGGGAGGGCGCGAGCAGTACTTC. It codes for CASILNLAGGREQYF.

The rearrangement uses TRBV4-3 and TRBJ2-2; no clear D gene. Germline CDR1 reads LGHNA; CDR2 reads YSLEER. This CDR3 has 13 amino acids. Between the trimmed V and J ends, which lost 4 bases and 4 bases, there was a span of 7 bases. CDR3 loop: CASSPTLTGELFF. The CDR3, as DNA: TGCGCCAGCAGCCCCACTCTCACCGGGGAGCTGTTTTTT.

This clone has just one count. This rearrangement joins TRBV13 to TRBJ2-4; D is undetermined. Germline loops: CDR1 PRHDT, CDR2 FYEKMQ (reference sequence). Trimming removed 0 bases at V and 2 bases at J, with 5 bases between. This CDR3 region has 14 residues. This CDR3 is CASSLGGTKNIQYF. In DNA, the CDR3 is TGTGCCAGCAGCTTAGGGGGGACCAAAAACATTCAGTACTTC.

The V and J genes are TRBV29-1 and TRBJ2-5, with 7 nucleotides matching TRBD1. The germline CDR1 and CDR2 sequences are SQVTM and ANQGSEA. J lost 5 bases, V lost 1 base, and 10 bases had no gene match. The CDR3 consists of 15 residues. CDR3 bases: TGCAGCGTTGAAGGGGACAGCGGATTGGGCGAGACCCAGTACTTC. It specifies CSVEGDSGLGETQYF. Looking up the rest from reference TRBV29-1 and TRBJ2-5 gives the full variable domain: SAVISQKPSRDICQRGTSLTIQCQVDSQVTMMFWYRQQPGQSLTLIATANQGSEATYESGFVIDKFPISRPNLTFSTLTVSNMSPEDSSIYLCSVEGDSGLGETQYFGPGTRLLVL.

The CDR3 coding sequence is TGTGCCAGCAGCCTAAACGGGGGGAACACTGAAGCTTTCTTT. It is translated as CASSLNGGNTEAFF. This chain joins TRBV7-9 and TRBJ1-1; possibly TRBD1 for D (5 bases). CDR3 length: 14 residues. V lost 5 bases to trimming and J lost 1 base, with 11 bases between them. Germline CDR1 is SEHNR and CDR2 is FQNEAQ (reference sequence).

This clone was counted many times. The CDR3 nucleotides read TGTGCCAGCAGTGACTCAAGCGGGAGTTCCAATGAGCAGTTCTTC. This encodes CASSDSSGSSNEQFF. The V and J genes are TRBV6-4 and TRBJ2-1; 8 positions match TRBD2. The CDR3 has 15 residues. V lost 0 bases and J lost 6; bases outside the gene matches: 4. Per germline, CDR1 MRHNA and CDR2 SNTAGT.

The gene calls are TRBV28 and TRBJ2-3; no reliable D call. The CDR3 sequence is 14 residues long. The V end lost 5 bases, the J end lost 4 bases, and 13 bases lay between the germline ends. The germline V gene encodes CDR1 MDHEN and CDR2 SYDVKM. The CDR3 protein is CASSPVGGPDTQYF. The CDR3 DNA reads as TGTGCCAGCAGTCCCGTGGGTGGGCCAGATACGCAGTATTTT.

This chain uses TRBV7-9 with TRBJ2-7, with D perhaps TRBD1 (6 bases). Between the trimmed V and J ends, which lost 3 bases and 0 bases, there was a span of 15 bases. CDR1 SEHNR and CDR2 FQNEAQ come from the germline V gene (reference sequence). The CDR3 spans 16 residues. CDR3: CASSLDSLGSSYEQYF. The CDR3, as DNA: TGTGCCAGCAGCTTGGACAGTTTGGGATCCTCCTACGAGCAGTACTTC.

This clone was seen only once. The gene calls are TRBV9 and TRBJ2-2; D is undetermined. CDR3 length equals 14 residues. The germline V gene has CDR1 SGDLS and CDR2 YYNGEE. Trimming pared 4 bases from V and 2 bases from J, leaving 9 bases between. CDR3 sequence: CASSTLINTGELFF. The CDR3 bases are TGTGCCAGCAGCACACTAATAAACACCGGGGAGCTGTTTTTT.

V and J are TRBV5-6 and TRBJ1-5, with D tentatively TRBD1 (6 bases). The CDR3 has 17 amino acids. Germline loops: CDR1 SGHDT, CDR2 YYEEEE. Between the trimmed V and J ends, which lost 4 bases and 0 bases, there was a span of 17 bases. CDR3 nucleotides: TGTGCCAGCAGCCTCCGGCAGGGGACTATTAGCAATCAGCCCCAGCATTTT. This gives the protein CASSLRQGTISNQPQHF.

The rearrangement uses TRBV11-1 and TRBJ1-6, with D uncertain. Germline CDR1 reads SGHAT; CDR2 reads FQDESV (reference sequence). This CDR3 comprises 14 residues. V lost 1 base to trimming and J lost 6 bases, with 7 bases between them. DNA for the CDR3: TGTGCCAGCAGCTTAGACCAACTTAATTCACCCCTCCACTTT. Translation: CASSLDQLNSPLHF.

The rearrangement uses TRBV7-8 and TRBJ1-2, with D possibly TRBD1 on 5 matching bases. From germline, CDR1 is SGHVS and CDR2 FQNEAQ. The CDR3 totals 13 residues. Trimming removed 5 bases from V and 5 bases from J, with 12 bases in between. The CDR3 nucleotides are TGTGCCAGCAGCGCAATGACAGAGTATGGCTACACCTTC. This gives the protein CASSAMTEYGYTF.

V is TRBV4-2 and J is TRBJ2-7, with 7 bases that match TRBD2. CDR3 length equals 16 residues. The germline V gene encodes CDR1 LGHNA and CDR2 YNFKEQ. V was pared by 4 bases and J by 2 bases, with 11 bases of the junction left unmatched. The CDR3 reads CASSPVGGGTTYEQYF. CDR3 nucleotide sequence: TGTGCCAGCAGCCCGGTCGGAGGCGGGACTACCTACGAGCAGTACTTC.

As to this clone: This specimen includes other DNA sequences encoding the same CDR3. The J gene is TRBJ2-7, the V gene TRBV9; a possible D gene is TRBD1 (6 bases). Between the trimmed V and J ends, which lost 0 bases and 3 bases, there was a span of 10 bases. The CDR3 consists of 14 residues. CDR1 and CDR2 from the germline V gene are SGDLS and YYNGEE. The CDR3 loop is CASSVEGDNYEQYF. CDR3 bases: TGTGCCAGCAGCGTAGAAGGGGACAACTACGAGCAGTACTTC.

In DNA, the CDR3 is TGTGCCAGCAGCTTCGGAGGACTAGTGGTACACGAGCAGTACTTC. Amino acid sequence: CASSFGGLVVHEQYF. V and J are TRBV5-4 and TRBJ2-7; 7 bases agree with TRBD2. CDR1 and CDR2 from the germline V gene are SGHNT and YYREEE (reference sequence). The CDR3 runs to 15 residues. Losses at the gene ends were 2 bases for V and 5 bases for J; bases not matched to a gene: 10. Supplemented by reference TRBV5-4 and TRBJ2-7, the full variable domain reads ETGVTQSPTHLIKTRGQQVTLRCSSQSGHNTVSWYQQALGQGPQFIFQYYREEENGRGNFPPRFSGLQFPNYSSELNVNALELDDSALYLCASSFGGLVVHEQYFGPGTRLTVT.

The chain has TRBV18 and TRBJ2-7, with a possible D match to TRBD2 (7 bases). CDR1 and CDR2 from the germline V gene are KGHSH and LQKENI. Between the trimmed V and J ends, which lost 6 bases and 5 bases, there was a span of 26 bases. There are 17 residues in the CDR3. The DNA for the CDR3 is TGTGCCAGCTCGTTACAGGGTAGGGCGGGCACTAGCGACGAGCAGTACTTC. This sequence encodes CASSLQGRAGTSDEQYF.

CDR3 residues: CASSQDQGMFVSPLHF. For the CDR3, the DNA is TGTGCCAGCAGCCAAGATCAGGGAATGTTCGTTTCACCCCTCCACTTT. V gene TRBV14 combines with J gene TRBJ1-6, with D possibly matching TRBD1 (5 bases). CDR3 length: 16 residues. Germline loops: CDR1 SGHDN, CDR2 FVKESK. The germline V and J ends were trimmed by 0 bases and 9 bases, with 15 bases remaining between them.

The chain carries TRBV13 and TRBJ1-6; TRBD1 might be the D (6 bases). The CDR3 has 19 amino acids. V was trimmed by 0 bases and J by 7 bases, leaving 22 bases between them. Germline V gene data show CDR1 as PRHDT and CDR2 as FYEKMQ (reference sequence). In DNA, the CDR3 is TGTGCCAGCAGCTTAGGCCTGGGAGCAGGGGTTCGCTCCAATTCACCCCTCCACTTT. Encoded protein: CASSLGLGAGVRSNSPLHF.

This chain links TRBV28 with TRBJ1-2, with TRBD1 matching over 7 bases. The V gene end was trimmed by 5 bases and the J gene end by 5 bases; junction bases not matched to a gene: 2. This CDR3 contains 12 residues. CDR1 and CDR2 (germline): MDHEN, SYDVKM. The CDR3 here is CASSPGGYGYTF. CDR3 bases: TGTGCCAGCAGTCCAGGGGGGTATGGCTACACCTTC.

This chain uses TRBV5-1 with TRBJ1-5, with TRBD1 matching over 7 bases. V trimming: 4 bases; J trimming: 9 bases; junction bases outside the gene matches: 10. The CDR3 has 14 residues. In germline, CDR1 is SGHRS, CDR2 YFSETQ. The CDR3: CASSLGQVGGPQHF. The CDR3 bases are TGCGCCAGCAGCCTTGGACAGGTGGGAGGGCCCCAGCATTTT.

The chain combines TRBV5-5 with TRBJ1-2; D may be TRBD1 (6 bases). Germline V gene data show CDR1 as SGHKS and CDR2 as YYEKEE (reference sequence). The CDR3 runs to 15 residues. V lost 3 bases and J 9 bases, leaving 21 bases between the germline ends. CDR3 coding DNA: TGTGCCAGCAGCTCCCTACAGGGAAGCTTGAGAAGCTACACCTTC. It encodes CASSSLQGSLRSYTF. Drawing the rest from reference TRBV5-5 and TRBJ1-2, the complete variable domain is DAGVTQSPTHLIKTRGQQVTLRCSPISGHKSVSWYQQVLGQGPQFIFQYYEKEERGRGNFPDRFSARQFPNYSSELNVNALLLGDSALYLCASSSLQGSLRSYTFGSGTRLTVV.

V usage is TRBV19 and J usage is TRBJ1-1; D remains ambiguous. Per germline, CDR1 LNHDA and CDR2 SQIVND (reference sequence). The V end lost 3 bases, the J end lost 6 bases, and 11 bases lay between the germline ends. The CDR3 has 13 amino acids. The CDR3 nucleotides are TGTGCCAGTAGTATTGGTGTCCGGCCTGAAGCTTTCTTT. It specifies CASSIGVRPEAFF.